This T cell receptor beta chain was sequenced for a study of radiotherapy plus CTLA-4 blockade in lung cancer. For the study at large: Among patients, roughly 17% showed objective responses, and roughly 30% had disease control.

Some clones are missing from TCRdb's copy, which holds only in-frame ones; the method was immunoSEQ multiplex PCR. The sample consists of roughly 62,000 clones, roughly 80% of them appearing once. Per the germline V gene, CDR1 is SEHNR and CDR2 is FQNEAQ (reference sequence). The V end lost 3 bases, the J end lost 3 bases, and 3 bases lay between the germline ends. The length of the CDR3 is 12 residues. This TCR was recovered from a human donor with non-small cell lung cancer who had a complete response to radiotherapy plus ipilimumab. The sequencing here drew on peripheral blood, taken from a patient treated with radiotherapy plus ipilimumab. The chain couples TRBV7-9 to TRBJ2-1; D is unclear. DNA of the CDR3: TGTGCCAGCAGCTTCGGCTACAATGAGCAGTTCTTC. Its translation is CASSFGYNEQFF.